This TCR beta chain was identified during a study of Ad26.COV2.S vaccination and SARS-CoV-2 variants. Of note for this clone: As yet, its antigen is unknown.

Treatment of the sample: some 19 received Ad26.COV2.S at low or high dose, single or two shots; 5 received placebo; per-sample allocation not given. The samples date from day 63 after the first vaccine or placebo injection. Ad26.COV2.S expressed prefusion-stabilized spike from the original Wuhan strain. Produced via immunoSEQ multiplex PCR; TCRdb's table is partial and in-frame only. The sample shows about half a million clones, 80% to 90% of them seen only once. Whole-study results and caveats: Considerable breadth of spike-specific CD8+ and CD4+ T cell responses has reportedly been documented following vaccination.

There are 17 residues in the CDR3. Trimming took 5 bases from V and 9 from J; bases not matched to a gene: 14. Germline CDR1 is SGHVS and CDR2 is FQNEAQ. V usage is TRBV7-8 and J usage is TRBJ2-1; TRBD2 agrees at 12 bases. The input for sequencing was peripheral blood, taken in a trial of Ad26.COV2.S vaccine versus placebo. The clonotype originates from a person aged 18-60 years who received the Ad26.COV2.S COVID-19 vaccine or a placebo. Written as DNA, the CDR3 is TGTGCCAGCAGCCACCATCCGAAGACTAGCGGGAGTGGTGAGCAGTTCTTC. As protein: CASSHHPKTSGSGEQFF.